These 8 T cell receptor beta chains were sequenced from one sample in a study of blood T cells in healthy people across ages. The use of a sample-barcoded 5' primer and a J-beta primer mix characterized a second PCR of about 6 to 12 cycles. TCRdb recomputed calls from the 5' RACE reads with MiXCR, one row per CDR3 protein. The data contain hundreds of thousands of distinct CDR3 sequences, approximately 48% of them singletons. Sequences were obtained from blood. These receptors originate from a man between 60 and 75 years old in good health.

This clonotype was detected a few times. V is TRBV30 and J is TRBJ2-5; D tentatively reads TRBD1 or TRBD2 (7 bases each). Per the germline V gene, CDR1 is GTSNPN and CDR2 is SVGIG (reference sequence). The CDR3 length is 14 residues. V was trimmed by 7 bases and J by 4 bases, leaving 19 bases between them. CDR3 coding DNA: TGTGCCTCCCAGGGGGGGGGAAGGAGAGAGACCCAGTACTTC. The encoded protein is CASQGGGRRETQYF. Drawing the rest from reference TRBV30 and TRBJ2-5, the complete variable domain is SQTIHQWPATLVQPVGSPLSLECTVEGTSNPNLYWYRQAAGRGLQLLFYSVGIGQISSEVPQNLSASRPQDRQFILSSKKLLLSDSGFYLCASQGGGRRETQYFGPGTRLLVL.

CDR3 sequence: CASSKVRCRETQYF. CDR3 sequence (DNA): TGTGCCAGCAGCAAAGTCCGTTGCCGAGAGACCCAGTACTTC. The chain links TRBV21-1 to TRBJ2-5. TRBV21-1 is a listed pseudogene. The CDR3 is 14 residues long.

The CDR3 region has the DNA TGCGCCAGCAGCCACCGGGGGGGAAAGAACAATGAGCAGTTCTTC. The encoded protein is CASSHRGGKNNEQFF. The chain combines TRBV4-1 with TRBJ2-1, with 8 bases fitting TRBD2. The V segment lost 3 bases and the J segment 5 bases; nucleotides outside the gene matches: 6. The CDR3 contains 15 residues. Germline V CDR1 and CDR2: MGHRA, YSYEKL.

The chain links TRBV7-9 to TRBJ2-1; TRBD1 is a possible D gene (6 bases). The germline V gene has CDR1 SEHNR and CDR2 FQNEAQ (reference sequence). The CDR3 length is 14 residues. Between the trimmed V and J ends, which lost 5 bases and 2 bases, there was a span of 10 bases. CDR3 amino acids: CASSLTGAYNEQFF. The CDR3 DNA reads as TGTGCCAGCAGCCTGACAGGTGCCTACAATGAGCAGTTCTTC.

V is TRBV27 and J is TRBJ1-1; D is perhaps TRBD1 (5 bases). V gave up 8 bases and J gave up 1 base, with 17 bases separating them. This CDR3 contains 15 residues. Germline CDR1 and CDR2: MNHEY and SMNVEV (reference sequence). CDR3 DNA sequence: TGTGCCAGCCTTTCGGACATGAGGGCGAACACTGAAGCTTTCTTT. It translates to CASLSDMRANTEAFF.

The genes are TRBV2 and TRBJ2-3, with TRBD2 matching over 10 bases. The CDR3 runs to 12 residues. Losses at the gene ends were 4 bases for V and 13 bases for J; bases not matched to a gene: 5. Germline V lookup: CDR1 SNHLY, CDR2 FYNNEI. This chain's CDR3 is CASSVGTSVEYF. In DNA, the CDR3 is TGTGCCAGCAGTGTTGGGACTAGCGTAGAGTATTTT.

This clonotype was recorded once. V and J are TRBV19 and TRBJ2-4; a possible D gene is TRBD1 (6 bases). The CDR3 runs 19 residues. Germline assignment: CDR1 LNHDA and CDR2 SQIVND (reference sequence). V was pared by 10 bases and J by 0 bases, with 28 bases between. The chain's CDR3 is CATTPQGQAIRLAKNIQYF. The CDR3 DNA is TGTGCCACCACACCCCAGGGGCAGGCGATCCGGCTAGCCAAAAACATTCAGTACTTC.

The chain has TRBV28 and TRBJ1-5; D unclear. Germline assignment: CDR1 MDHEN and CDR2 SYDVKM. V was clipped by 1 base and J by 2 bases, with 9 bases between them. The CDR3 is 15 residues long. For the CDR3, the DNA is TGTGCCAGCAGTTTATCGGTTAGAGGCAATCAGCCCCAGCATTTT. It yields the protein CASSLSVRGNQPQHF.